This T cell receptor (beta chain) comes out of a study of blood T cell repertoires in COVID-19. With 3 bases removed from V and 5 bases from J, the gap between germline ends came to 9 bases. The CDR3 has 13 residues. Germline-derived CDR1 and CDR2 are KGHDR and SFDVKD. Here immunoSEQ multiplex PCR was the method, and the copy in TCRdb shows in-frame clones only, minus some. Of tens of thousands of clones in the sample, approximately 87% are singletons; the top ten hold about an eighth. The chain has TRBV24-1 and TRBJ2-5; D is undetermined. What was sequenced was peripheral blood. This TCR was recovered from a human donor in a cohort sampled during active COVID-19. CDR3 sequence reads: CATSDVARETQYF. The CDR3 region has the DNA TGTGCCACCAGTGATGTAGCCCGCGAGACCCAGTACTTC.